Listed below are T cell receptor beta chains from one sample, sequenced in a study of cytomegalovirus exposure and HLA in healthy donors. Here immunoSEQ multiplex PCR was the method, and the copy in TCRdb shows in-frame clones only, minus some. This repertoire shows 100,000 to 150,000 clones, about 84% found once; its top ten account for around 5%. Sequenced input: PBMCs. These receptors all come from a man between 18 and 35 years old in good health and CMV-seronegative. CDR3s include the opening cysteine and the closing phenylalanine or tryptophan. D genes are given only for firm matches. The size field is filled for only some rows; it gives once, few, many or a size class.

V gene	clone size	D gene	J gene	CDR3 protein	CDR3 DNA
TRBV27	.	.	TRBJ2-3	CASSLRGSTDTQYF	TGTGCCAGCAGTTTAAGGGGGTCCACAGATACGCAGTATTTT
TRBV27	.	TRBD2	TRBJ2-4	CASSPTSRTSGNIQYF	TGTGCCAGCAGTCCTACCTCTAGGACTAGCGGAAACATTCAGTACTTC
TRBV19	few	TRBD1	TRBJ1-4	CASSIQTGPLQYF	TGTGCCAGTAGTATCCAGACAGGGCCGCTACAATATTTT
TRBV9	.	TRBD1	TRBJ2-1	CASSARQGAPNEQFF	TGTGCCAGCAGCGCCCGACAGGGTGCCCCCAATGAGCAGTTCTTC
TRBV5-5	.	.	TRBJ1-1	CASSPKGQIEAFF	TGTGCCAGCAGCCCTAAAGGACAGATTGAAGCTTTCTTT
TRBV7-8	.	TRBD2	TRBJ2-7	CASSLVGGGGTYEQYF	TGTGCCAGCAGCTTAGTCGGCGGGGGGGGAACCTACGAGCAGTACTTC
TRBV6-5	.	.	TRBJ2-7	CASSYTGAPYEQYF	TGTGCCAGCAGTTATACGGGAGCCCCCTACGAGCAGTACTTC
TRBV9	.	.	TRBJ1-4	CASSVGSINNEKLFF	TGTGCCAGCAGCGTAGGTAGCATTAATAATGAAAAACTGTTTTTT
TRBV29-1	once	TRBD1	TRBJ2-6	CSVTTGPGANVLTF	TGCAGCGTGACGACAGGGCCTGGGGCCAACGTCCTGACTTTC
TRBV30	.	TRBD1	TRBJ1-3	CAWSVWRGQGIVNTIYF	TGTGCCTGGAGTGTATGGAGGGGGCAAGGAATTGTAAACACCATATATTTT
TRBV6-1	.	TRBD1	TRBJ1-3	CASSEATGGSGNTIYF	TGTGCCAGCAGTGAAGCTACAGGGGGCTCTGGAAACACCATATATTTT
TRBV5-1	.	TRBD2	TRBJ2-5	CASSVAGAPRGETQYF	TGCGCCAGCAGCGTAGCGGGGGCCCCTCGTGGGGAGACCCAGTACTTC
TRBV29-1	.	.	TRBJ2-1	CSVEGRGNEQFF	TGCAGCGTTGAAGGGCGGGGCAATGAGCAGTTCTTC
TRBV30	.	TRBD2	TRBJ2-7	CAWTTGGGPSQYEQYF	TGTGCCTGGACCACCGGGGGGGGCCCCAGTCAGTACGAGCAGTACTTC
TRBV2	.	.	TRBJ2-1	CATVVGEQFF	TGTGCCACCGTAGTTGGTGAGCAGTTCTTC
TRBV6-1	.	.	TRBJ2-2	CASKEGAVAGELFF	TGTGCCAGCAAAGAAGGGGCTGTCGCCGGGGAGCTGTTTTTT
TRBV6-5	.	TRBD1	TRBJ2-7	CASSSNRDRDEQYF	TGTGCCAGCAGTTCGAACCGGGACAGGGACGAGCAGTACTTC
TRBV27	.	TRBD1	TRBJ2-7	CASSPTGRYEQYF	TGTGCCAGCAGTCCGACAGGGCGGTACGAGCAGTACTTC
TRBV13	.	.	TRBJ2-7	CASSSRRFGEQYF	TGTGCCAGCAGCTCCCGGAGGTTCGGCGAGCAGTACTTC
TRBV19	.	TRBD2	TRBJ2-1	CASSGLSLEQFF	TGTGCCTCCTCGGGACTATCGCTCGAGCAGTTCTTC
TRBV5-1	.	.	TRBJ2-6	CASSLSGNGANVLTF	TGCGCCAGCAGCCTTTCAGGAAACGGGGCCAACGTCCTGACTTTC
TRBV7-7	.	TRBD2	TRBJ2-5	CASSSGWRGQETQYF	TGTGCCAGCAGCTCGGGGTGGCGGGGGCAAGAGACCCAGTACTTC
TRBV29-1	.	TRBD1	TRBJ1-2	CSVVGLQGNYGYTF	TGCAGCGTTGTGGGGTTACAGGGGAACTATGGCTACACCTTC
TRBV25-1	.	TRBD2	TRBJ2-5	CASSEGTSVLVRETQYF	TGTGCCAGCAGTGAAGGGACTAGCGTCCTGGTGCGGGAGACCCAGTACTTC
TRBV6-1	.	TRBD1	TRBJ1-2	CASSPRQGAAYGYTF	TGTGCCAGCAGTCCCAGACAGGGGGCCGCCTATGGCTACACCTTC
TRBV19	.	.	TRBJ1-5	CASLGRGGANQPQHF	TGTGCCAGCCTAGGACGGGGGGGGGCGAATCAGCCCCAGCATTTT
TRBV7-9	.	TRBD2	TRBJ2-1	CASSLSLAGVTFNEQFF	TGTGCCAGCAGCTTAAGCCTAGCGGGAGTCACCTTCAATGAGCAGTTCTTC